This TCR beta chain was captured by sequencing in a study of blood T cell repertoires in COVID-19. The overall study: Nucleic acid was either cDNA or gDNA, and it came from T cells, B-cell-depleted T cells, or PBMCs.

Remarks on this clone: At one boundary the junction diverges from the germline segment, which might be a read error.

In the original analysis: Amplification of reference gene primers was used by the study to estimate nucleated cell counts. Some clones are missing from TCRdb's copy, which holds only in-frame ones; the method was immunoSEQ multiplex PCR. V and J calls plus clone size are reproduced from that table; the DNA served to infer D and trimming. The repertoire holds 200,000 to 300,000 clones, with around 89% as singletons. The V gene's germline CDR1 is SSHAT and CDR2 FNYEAQ (reference sequence). The CDR3 totals 15 residues. J is TRBJ2-2 and V is TRBV7-7; TRBD1 matches 7 bases. The material sequenced was PBMCs or T cells enriched from blood (not recorded which). This clonotype originated in a man between 40 and 49 years old who had recovered from COVID-19. DNA of the CDR3: TGTGCTAGCAGAGTTGGGACAGACAATACCGGGGAGCTGTTTTTT. Encoded protein: CASRVGTDNTGELFF.